A selection of T cell receptor beta chains follows, all from one sample in a study of identical twins. Using its own MiXCR run on the 5' RACE reads, TCRdb lists one record per CDR3 protein. Among about 920,000 distinct CDR3 sequences listed, about 12% were seen once. These data were also reused for a study on yellow fever vaccine responses in identical twins.

Sequences were obtained from PBMCs. The receptors stem from a woman aged 18-30 years in good health. Both conserved end residues are part of each CDR3. A D gene is named only where the DNA matches it firmly. The size entry is marked missing in some rows and otherwise reads once, few, many or a size class.

>TRBV11-1|many|TRBJ2-3|.
CASSLRSSGTENTDTQYF
TGTGCCAGCAGCTTACGATCATCCGGGACTGAGAACACAGATACGCAGTATTTT
>TRBV15|few|TRBJ1-6|TRBD1
CATSREGQGIGNSPLHF
TGTGCCACCAGCAGAGAAGGACAGGGAATTGGAAATTCACCCCTCCACTTT
>TRBV6-1|.|TRBJ2-1|TRBD2
CASKGLGLNNEQFF
TGTGCCAGCAAAGGACTAGGCCTTAACAATGAGCAGTTCTTC
>TRBV4-1|.|TRBJ2-1|TRBD1
CASRITGTGGSDEQFF
TGCGCCAGCAGAATCACCGGGACAGGGGGCTCGGATGAGCAGTTCTTC
>TRBV28|many|TRBJ2-5|.
CASRPGAEETQYF
TGTGCCAGCAGACCGGGGGCAGAAGAGACCCAGTACTTC
>TRBV20-1|.|TRBJ2-2|.
CSARESGFTGELFF
TGCAGTGCTAGAGAGAGCGGGTTCACCGGGGAGCTGTTTTTT
>TRBV3-1|.|TRBJ2-3|.
CASSQDFGLGVLDTQYF
TGTGCCAGCAGCCAAGATTTTGGGCTAGGTGTTCTAGATACGCAGTATTTT
>TRBV6-1|few|TRBJ2-3|TRBD1
CASSRTGGASTDTQYF
TGTGCCAGCAGCAGGACAGGGGGAGCTAGCACAGATACGCAGTATTTT
>TRBV12-3/TRBV12-4|.|TRBJ1-1|.
CASSFLTGNTEAFF
TGTGCCAGCAGTTTTTTGACGGGGAACACTGAAGCTTTCTTT
>TRBV28|few|TRBJ2-3|TRBD2
CASSPNSGGSTDTQYF
TGTGCCAGCAGTCCTAACTCGGGGGGGAGCACAGATACGCAGTATTTT
>TRBV7-6|few|TRBJ1-5|.
CASSLVDSADQPQHF
TGTGCCAGCAGCTTAGTTGACTCTGCGGATCAGCCCCAGCATTTT
>TRBV29-1|few|TRBJ1-4|.
CSAGQRELFF
TGCAGCGCCGGGCAGAGGGAACTGTTTTTT
>TRBV28|.|TRBJ2-3|.
CASSLGPVGASTDTQYF
TGTGCCAGCAGTTTAGGTCCGGTCGGGGCTAGCACAGATACGCAGTATTTT
>TRBV7-2|few|TRBJ2-7|.
CASRNQGADEQYF
TGTGCCAGCAGAAATCAAGGGGCGGACGAGCAGTACTTC
>TRBV5-1|few|TRBJ2-3|.
CASSFGSSDTQYF
TGCGCCAGCAGCTTCGGGAGTTCAGATACGCAGTATTTT
>TRBV20-1|few|TRBJ1-1|.
CSADDIFAGFF
TGCAGTGCAGACGACATCTTTGCCGGTTTCTTT
>TRBV3-1|.|TRBJ2-1|.
CASSHREEGNEQFF
TGTGCCAGCAGCCATCGTGAAGAGGGCAATGAGCAGTTCTTC
>TRBV7-9|few|TRBJ2-3|TRBD2
CASSSVSGLSTDTQYF
TGTGCCAGCAGCTCAGTTAGCGGGTTATCCACAGATACGCAGTATTTT
>TRBV2|.|TRBJ2-3|TRBD2
CALVGLAGGTDTQYF
TGTGCCCTAGTGGGCCTAGCGGGGGGCACAGATACGCAGTATTTT
>TRBV5-5|.|TRBJ2-5|.
CASSFRTARETQYF
TGTGCCAGCAGCTTTAGGACAGCCCGAGAGACCCAGTACTTC
>TRBV7-9|many|TRBJ2-1|TRBD1
CASSFSGQGTYNEQFF
TGTGCCAGCAGCTTCTCGGGACAGGGTACCTACAATGAGCAGTTCTTC
>TRBV20-1|few|TRBJ2-4|TRBD1
CSAPKGGTGGLLAKNIQYF
TGCAGTGCACCCAAGGGTGGGACAGGGGGTCTCCTAGCCAAAAACATTCAGTACTTC
>TRBV10-2|few|TRBJ2-1|.
CASIPGSSYNEQFF
TGCGCCAGCATCCCCGGGAGCTCCTACAATGAGCAGTTCTTC
>TRBV3-1|few|TRBJ2-1|.
CASSQVQYEQFF
TGTGCCAGCAGCCAAGTTCAGTATGAGCAGTTCTTC
>TRBV16|many|TRBJ1-5|.
CASSPDRYQPQHF
TGTGCCAGCAGTCCAGACAGGTATCAGCCCCAGCATTTT
>TRBV29-1|.|TRBJ1-6|TRBD1
CSVEGGQGDSPLHF
TGCAGCGTTGAAGGGGGACAGGGAGATTCACCCCTCCACTTT
>TRBV6-5|once|TRBJ2-7|.
CASSYDFVASESVDYEQYF
TGTGCCAGCAGTTATGACTTTGTTGCATCGGAATCTGTAGACTACGAGCAGTACTTC
>TRBV7-9|many|TRBJ1-1|.
CASSLLTVHAFF
TGTGCCAGCAGCTTGCTGACAGTGCATGCTTTCTTT
>TRBV7-2|.|TRBJ2-1|.
CASSYALGRGMFNEQFF
TGTGCCAGCAGCTATGCCCTGGGACGGGGAATGTTCAATGAGCAGTTCTTC
>TRBV18|.|TRBJ2-2|.
CASSPFRLTLTNTGELFF
TGTGCCAGCTCACCATTCCGGCTAACCCTAACGAACACCGGGGAGCTGTTTTTT
>TRBV2|.|TRBJ1-5|.
CANSERTASQPQHF
TGTGCCAACAGTGAAAGAACCGCCAGCCAGCCCCAGCATTTT
>TRBV25-1|.|TRBJ2-1|.
CATFGRDWGGGGNEQFF
TGTGCCACTTTCGGCCGGGATTGGGGCGGCGGAGGCAATGAGCAGTTCTTC
>TRBV14|.|TRBJ2-3|.
CASSQSRDKILVTDTQYF
TGTGCCAGCAGCCAATCCCGGGACAAGATCTTAGTCACAGATACGCAGTATTTT
>TRBV2|few|TRBJ2-5|.
CASNLQEGWVKEETQYF
TGTGCCAGCAACCTGCAGGAGGGGTGGGTCAAAGAAGAGACCCAGTACTTC
>TRBV24-1|.|TRBJ1-1|TRBD1
CATSETGGADTEAFF
TGTGCCACCAGTGAAACAGGGGGTGCGGACACTGAAGCTTTCTTT
>TRBV6-1|few|TRBJ1-1|TRBD1
CASEGQGASEAFF
TGTGCCAGCGAGGGACAGGGGGCTTCTGAAGCTTTCTTT
>TRBV12-3/TRBV12-4|few|TRBJ2-2|.
CASLQGSLLMNTGELFF
TGTGCCAGCTTACAGGGTTCCCTTCTCATGAACACCGGGGAGCTGTTTTTT
>TRBV3-1|few|TRBJ2-7|.
CASSPQAGEYEQYF
TGTGCCAGCAGCCCCCAAGCAGGGGAGTACGAGCAGTACTTC
>TRBV7-9|few|TRBJ2-1|TRBD2
CASSLFGGGRGANEQFF
TGTGCCAGCAGCTTATTTGGCGGCGGGAGAGGGGCCAATGAGCAGTTCTTC
>TRBV15|.|TRBJ1-1|TRBD1
CATSRERTGGLLNTEAFF
TGTGCCACCAGCAGAGAGCGGACAGGGGGCCTTCTGAACACTGAAGCTTTCTTT
>TRBV27|few|TRBJ2-3|TRBD1
CASRIQGDRGIDTQYF
TGTGCCAGCAGGATTCAGGGGGACAGGGGGATAGATACGCAGTATTTT
>TRBV4-2|many|TRBJ2-5|TRBD2
CASSPSGAQETQYF
TGTGCCAGCAGCCCTAGCGGGGCCCAAGAGACCCAGTACTTC
>TRBV24-1|.|TRBJ2-5|TRBD1
CATPKDRGEQETQYF
TGTGCCACTCCCAAAGACAGGGGCGAACAAGAGACCCAGTACTTC
>TRBV10-3|.|TRBJ2-7|.
CAISEGYSYEQYF
TGTGCCATCAGTGAGGGCTACTCCTACGAGCAGTACTTC
>TRBV7-3|.|TRBJ2-1|TRBD2
CASSLRAGTSGISSYNEQFF
TGTGCCAGCAGCTTACGCGCCGGGACTAGCGGGATTAGCTCCTACAATGAGCAGTTCTTC
>TRBV20-1|few|TRBJ2-3|TRBD2
CSAREGLAGRGDTQYF
TGCAGTGCTAGAGAGGGACTAGCGGGGCGAGGGGATACGCAGTATTTT
>TRBV2|.|TRBJ2-5|TRBD1
CASIPGQGFFSETQYF
TGTGCCAGCATCCCAGGACAGGGTTTTTTTTCAGAGACCCAGTACTTC
>TRBV12-3/TRBV12-4|few|TRBJ2-1|TRBD2
CASSPNPSGSYNEQFF
TGTGCCAGCAGTCCGAACCCTAGCGGGAGCTACAATGAGCAGTTCTTC
>TRBV12-3/TRBV12-4|few|TRBJ2-7|TRBD2
CASRAGLAGSEQYF
TGTGCCAGCAGGGCGGGACTAGCGGGAAGCGAGCAGTACTTC
>TRBV6-1|.|TRBJ2-1|TRBD2
CASIAGGPYNEQFF
TGTGCCAGCATAGCGGGAGGGCCCTACAATGAGCAGTTCTTC
>TRBV19|few|TRBJ2-7|TRBD2
CASSIVPLAGNSYEQYF
TGTGCCAGTAGTATAGTCCCCCTAGCGGGAAACTCCTACGAGCAGTACTTC
>TRBV12-3/TRBV12-4|few|TRBJ2-1|TRBD2
CASSLSSGRGYNEQFF
TGTGCCAGCAGTTTATCTAGCGGGAGAGGCTACAATGAGCAGTTCTTC
>TRBV7-8|.|TRBJ1-4|.
CASSTRQEETNEKLFF
TGTGCCAGCAGCACTAGACAGGAGGAAACTAATGAAAAACTGTTTTTT
>TRBV12-3/TRBV12-4|.|TRBJ2-1|.
CAIIQPTGRQAGEQFF
TGTGCCATCATCCAACCAACGGGCCGTCAAGCGGGTGAGCAGTTCTTC
>TRBV10-2|few|TRBJ2-2|.
CASTEGSANTGELFF
TGCGCCAGTACGGAGGGAAGCGCGAACACCGGGGAGCTGTTTTTT
>TRBV6-5|few|TRBJ1-1|.
CASSYSRAGVTEAFF
TGTGCCAGCAGTTACTCACGGGCGGGAGTCACTGAAGCTTTCTTT
>TRBV4-1|few|TRBJ2-5|.
CASSQGEQGGETQYF
TGCGCCAGCAGCCAGGGGGAACAGGGAGGAGAGACCCAGTACTTC
>TRBV28|few|TRBJ1-5|.
CASSYLSYQPQHF
TGTGCCAGCAGTTATTTGAGTTATCAGCCCCAGCATTTT
>TRBV5-1|.|TRBJ2-1|.
CASSLDAARYNEQFF
TGCGCCAGCAGCTTGGATGCGGCCAGATACAATGAGCAGTTCTTC